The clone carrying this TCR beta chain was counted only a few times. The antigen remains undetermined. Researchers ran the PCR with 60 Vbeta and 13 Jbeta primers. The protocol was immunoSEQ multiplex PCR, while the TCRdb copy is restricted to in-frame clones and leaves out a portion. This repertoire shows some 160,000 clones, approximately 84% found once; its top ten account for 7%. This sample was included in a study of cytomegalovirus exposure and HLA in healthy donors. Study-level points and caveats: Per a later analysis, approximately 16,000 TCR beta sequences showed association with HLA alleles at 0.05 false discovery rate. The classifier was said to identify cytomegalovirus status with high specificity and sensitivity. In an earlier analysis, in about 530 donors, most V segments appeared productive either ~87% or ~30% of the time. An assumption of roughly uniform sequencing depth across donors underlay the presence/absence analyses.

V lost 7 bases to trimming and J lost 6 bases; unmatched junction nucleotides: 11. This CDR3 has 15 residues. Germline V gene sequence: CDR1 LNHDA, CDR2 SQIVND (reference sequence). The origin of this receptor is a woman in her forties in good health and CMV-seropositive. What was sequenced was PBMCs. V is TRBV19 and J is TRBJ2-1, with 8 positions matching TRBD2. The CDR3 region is CASTGGGRVINEQFF. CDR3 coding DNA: TGTGCCAGTACCGGGGGGGGCCGGGTGATCAATGAGCAGTTCTTC. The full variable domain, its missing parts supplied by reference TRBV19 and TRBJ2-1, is DGGITQSPKYLFRKEGQNVTLSCEQNLNHDAMYWYRQDPGQGLRLIYYSQIVNDFQKGDIAEGYSVSREKKESFPLTVTSAQKNPTAFYLCASTGGGRVINEQFFGPGTRLTVL.